Listed below are T cell receptor beta chains from one sample, sequenced in a study of blood T cells in healthy people across ages. TCRdb recomputed calls from the 5' RACE reads with MiXCR, one row per CDR3 protein. The data hold 550,000 to 750,000 distinct CDR3 sequences, with more than 20% observed a single time. The sequencing sample was made of blood. The receptors stem from a man in his 70s in good health. Both conserved end residues are part of each CDR3. Each record gives: J gene, clone size, V gene, CDR3 protein. Clone sizes are given selectively: once, few, many, or a class where the clone is expanded.

TRBJ2-5,many,TRBV5-1,CASSLSLETQYF
NA,NA,TRBV28,CACGEGGDSYEQYF
TRBJ1-2,few,TRBV18,CASSRDQSPGYTF
TRBJ1-2,NA,TRBV3-1,CASSQDPRSAGGSGYTF
TRBJ1-2,NA,TRBV6-2/TRBV6-3,CASSSILRGGGGYTF
TRBJ2-5,many,TRBV7-9,CASTRSAMAGEETQYF
TRBJ2-6,few,TRBV7-3,CASSFGQGLTSGANVLTF
TRBJ2-1,few,TRBV7-2,CASSLGSREGGEQFF
TRBJ1-1,few,TRBV5-1,CASSPAGGVLEAFF
TRBJ1-1,NA,TRBV7-9,CASSLGWRDTEAFF
TRBJ2-5,few,TRBV12-3/TRBV12-4,CASSWNAETQYF
TRBJ2-5,few,TRBV5-1,CASSHETSRDRDGVQETQYF
TRBJ2-5,medium-sized,TRBV7-2,CASSLGTEETQYF
TRBJ2-1,few,TRBV5-1,CASSSGTGGNEQFF
TRBJ2-7,NA,TRBV6-6,CASSYTSPVSYEQYF
TRBJ2-3,NA,TRBV28,CASSSSGRTQDPDTQYF
NA,few,TRBV7-9,CASSLAVNLRELGEQYF
TRBJ2-3,NA,TRBV5-1,CASTEGRADTQYF
TRBJ2-7,NA,TRBV5-1,CASSSSGSAHEQYF
TRBJ2-1,NA,TRBV5-1,CASMEGPYNEQFF
TRBJ2-3,NA,TRBV7-2,CASSWQSTDTQYF
TRBJ2-3,once,TRBV6-2/TRBV6-3,CASSYSLADNTDTQYF
TRBJ2-3,NA,TRBV20-1,CSARSSTDTQYF
TRBJ2-5,few,TRBV28,CASSFSRAIQETQYF
TRBJ2-1,NA,TRBV15,CATSRDEEVGGQFF
TRBJ2-1,NA,TRBV7-8,CASSIEGSAYEQCF
TRBJ1-5,NA,TRBV20-1,CSARVVPGAGGLGSNQPQHF
TRBJ2-5,NA,TRBV5-1,CASSLGGSGRQETQYF
TRBJ2-1,NA,TRBV20-1,CSAPTWSGYNEQFF
TRBJ2-5,NA,TRBV27,CASSPDRVEETQYF
TRBJ1-1,NA,TRBV20-1,CSASVGATEAFF
TRBJ2-5,many,TRBV29-1,CSVRQGQETQYF
TRBJ1-2,NA,TRBV6-5,CASSSSPGTYGYTF
TRBJ2-5,NA,TRBV11-2,CASSLTPGLAFQETQYF
TRBJ1-4,few,TRBV6-6,CASSYRDRGVEKLFF
TRBJ2-3,NA,TRBV29-1,CSVEGDRGATDTQYF
TRBJ1-4,few,TRBV10-3,CAISASESGPNEKLFF
TRBJ1-5,few,TRBV12-3/TRBV12-4,CASSPNRGNQPQHF
TRBJ1-2,NA,TRBV2,CASSVPPFETGYTF
NA,NA,TRBV9,CASSVGQGSSNEQFF
TRBJ2-1,NA,TRBV28,CASSSSGMNNVQFF
TRBJ2-7,many,TRBV6-1,CASREGSYEQYF
TRBJ2-4,NA,TRBV27,CASSPEIRDLAAKNIQYF
TRBJ2-1,NA,TRBV27,CATPSGRAGNEQFF
TRBJ2-3,NA,TRBV28,CASSSPGEGGRDTQYF
TRBJ2-3,few,TRBV12-3/TRBV12-4,CASSLVQGGTDTQYF
TRBJ2-1,few,TRBV14,CASSQGKWMASGLYNEQFF
TRBJ2-7,few,TRBV12-3/TRBV12-4,CASSSPGGTEYEQYF
TRBJ2-2,once,TRBV15,CATSADRVGTGELFF
TRBJ2-1,few,TRBV7-2,CASSFQGGNNEQFF
TRBJ2-3,NA,TRBV7-3,CASSLIPLANTDTQYF
TRBJ2-3,NA,TRBV6-4,CASSEASGLTDTQYF
TRBJ2-7,many,TRBV5-1,CASSLDPGTGPSYEQYF